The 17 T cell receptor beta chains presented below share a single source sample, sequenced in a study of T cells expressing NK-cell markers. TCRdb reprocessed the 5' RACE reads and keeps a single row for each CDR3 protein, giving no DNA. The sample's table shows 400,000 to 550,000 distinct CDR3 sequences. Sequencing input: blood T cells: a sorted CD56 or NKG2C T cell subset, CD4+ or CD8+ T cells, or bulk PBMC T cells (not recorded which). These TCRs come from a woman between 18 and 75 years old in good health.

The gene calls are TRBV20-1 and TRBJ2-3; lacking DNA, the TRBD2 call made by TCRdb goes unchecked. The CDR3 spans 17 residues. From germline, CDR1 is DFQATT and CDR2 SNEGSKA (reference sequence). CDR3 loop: CSARGGTSGRDTDTQYF.

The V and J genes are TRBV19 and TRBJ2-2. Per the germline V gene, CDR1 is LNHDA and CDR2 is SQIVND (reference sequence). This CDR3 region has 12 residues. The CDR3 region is CASSIASGELFF. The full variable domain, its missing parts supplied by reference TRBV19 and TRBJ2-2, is DGGITQSPKYLFRKEGQNVTLSCEQNLNHDAMYWYRQDPGQGLRLIYYSQIVNDFQKGDIAEGYSVSREKKESFPLTVTSAQKNPTAFYLCASSIASGELFFGEGSRLTVL.

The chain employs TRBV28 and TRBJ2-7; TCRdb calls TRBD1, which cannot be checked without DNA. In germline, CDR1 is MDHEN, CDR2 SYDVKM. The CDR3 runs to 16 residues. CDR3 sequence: CASSFPRTGGPGEQYF.

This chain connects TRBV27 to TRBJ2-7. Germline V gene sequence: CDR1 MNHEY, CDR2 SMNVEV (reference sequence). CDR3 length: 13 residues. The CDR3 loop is CASSFDVGYEQYF.

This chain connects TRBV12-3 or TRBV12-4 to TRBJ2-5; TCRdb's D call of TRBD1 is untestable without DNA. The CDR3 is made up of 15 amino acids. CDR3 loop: CASSLAGNTKATQYF.

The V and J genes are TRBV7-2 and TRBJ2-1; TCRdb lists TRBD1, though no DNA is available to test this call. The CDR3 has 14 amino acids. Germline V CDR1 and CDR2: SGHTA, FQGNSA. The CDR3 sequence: CASSPRTGANEQFF.

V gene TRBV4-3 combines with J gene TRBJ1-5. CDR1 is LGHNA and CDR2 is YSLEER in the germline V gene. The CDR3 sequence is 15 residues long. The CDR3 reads CASSQDLDEDQPQHF.

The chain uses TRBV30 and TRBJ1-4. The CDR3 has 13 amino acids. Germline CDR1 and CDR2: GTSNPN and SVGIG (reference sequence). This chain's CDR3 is CAWSVRRQEKLFF.

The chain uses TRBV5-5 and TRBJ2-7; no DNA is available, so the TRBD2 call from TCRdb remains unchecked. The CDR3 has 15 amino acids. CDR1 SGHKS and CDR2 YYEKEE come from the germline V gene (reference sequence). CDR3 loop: CASSPGTSATYEQYF.

Here the CDR3 reads CASSGHSSGANVLTF. The J gene is TRBJ2-6, the V gene TRBV25-1. Germline lookup yields CDR1 MGHDK and CDR2 SYGVNS. The CDR3 has 15 amino acids.

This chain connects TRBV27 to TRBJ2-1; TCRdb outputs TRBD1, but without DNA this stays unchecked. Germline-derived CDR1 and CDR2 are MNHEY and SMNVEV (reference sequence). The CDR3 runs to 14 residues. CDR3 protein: CATRGGGYYNEQFF.

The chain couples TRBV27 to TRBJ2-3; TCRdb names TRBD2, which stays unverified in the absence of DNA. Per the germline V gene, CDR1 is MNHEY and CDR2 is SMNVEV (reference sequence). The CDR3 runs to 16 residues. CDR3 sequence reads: CASSLSLGGGADTQYF.

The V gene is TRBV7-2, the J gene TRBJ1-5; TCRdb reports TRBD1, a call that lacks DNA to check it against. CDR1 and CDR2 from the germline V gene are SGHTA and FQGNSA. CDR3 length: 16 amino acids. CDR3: CASSPTLPGINQPQHF.

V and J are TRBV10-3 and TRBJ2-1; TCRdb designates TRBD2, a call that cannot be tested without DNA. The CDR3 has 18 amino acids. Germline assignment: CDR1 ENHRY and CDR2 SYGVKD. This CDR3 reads CAIRESGLAGGYYNEQFF.

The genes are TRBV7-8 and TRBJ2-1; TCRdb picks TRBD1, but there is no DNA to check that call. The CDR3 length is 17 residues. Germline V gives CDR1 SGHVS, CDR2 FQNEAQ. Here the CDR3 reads CASSLIQRDNPYNEQFF.

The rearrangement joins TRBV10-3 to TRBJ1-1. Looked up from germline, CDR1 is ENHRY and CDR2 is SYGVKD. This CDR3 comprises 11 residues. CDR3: CAISEATEAFF.

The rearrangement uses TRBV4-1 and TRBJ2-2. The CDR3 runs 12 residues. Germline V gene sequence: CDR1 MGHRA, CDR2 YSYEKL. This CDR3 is CASSPGRGELFF.